Listed below are T cell receptor beta chains from one sample, sequenced in a study of cytomegalovirus exposure and HLA in healthy donors. TCRdb's copy holds only in-frame clones and misses some; the assay was immunoSEQ multiplex PCR. The table records roughly 190,000 clones, just under 80% of them present only once. Sequencing input: PBMCs. The source of these receptors is a female donor in good health and CMV-seronegative. Each CDR3 is given with its conserved first and last residue. Each record gives: CDR3 protein, CDR3 DNA, clone size, J gene, D gene, CDR3 length, V gene. A D gene is named only where the DNA matches it firmly. Clone size is shown for a subset of rows, as once, few, many or a class of expanded clone.

CDR3: CASSPPMRQGAYEQYF
DNA: TGTGCCAGCAGTCCGCCTATGAGACAGGGGGCCTACGAGCAGTACTTC
size: .
J: TRBJ2-7
D: TRBD1
length: 16
V: TRBV28

CDR3: CASRGAGGLQPQHF
DNA: TGTGCCAGTAGGGGAGCAGGGGGTTTACAGCCCCAGCATTTT
size: .
J: TRBJ1-5
D: TRBD1
length: 14
V: TRBV19

CDR3: CATSRDLQGMKLF
DNA: TGTGCCACCAGCAGAGATCTTCAGGGTATGAAGCTCTTC
size: .
J: TRBJ2-1
D: .
length: 13
V: TRBV15

CDR3: CASSSRDRAYEQYF
DNA: TGTGCCAGTAGCAGCCGGGACAGAGCCTACGAGCAGTACTTC
size: once
J: TRBJ2-7
D: TRBD1
length: 14
V: TRBV19

CDR3: CASSLPQGAPTKLFF
DNA: TGTGCCAGTAGTCTTCCCCAGGGGGCGCCAACTAAACTGTTTTTT
size: once
J: TRBJ1-4
D: TRBD1
length: 15
V: TRBV19

CDR3: CASSKGWGRTEQYF
DNA: TGTGCCAGTAGTAAAGGTTGGGGGCGTACCGAGCAGTACTTC
size: once
J: TRBJ2-7
D: .
length: 14
V: TRBV19

CDR3: CASSETPPSADTQYF
DNA: TGCGCCAGCAGCGAGACCCCTCCCAGCGCAGATACGCAGTATTTT
size: few
J: TRBJ2-3
D: .
length: 15
V: TRBV5-1

CDR3: CASSLGDSGGLPYEQYF
DNA: TGTGCCAGCAGTTTAGGGGACTCAGGGGGTCTACCCTACGAGCAGTACTTC
size: .
J: TRBJ2-7
D: .
length: 17
V: TRBV27

CDR3: CASSVAPQDSYEQYF
DNA: TGTGCCAGCAGCGTAGCACCACAGGACTCCTACGAGCAGTACTTC
size: .
J: TRBJ2-7
D: .
length: 15
V: TRBV9

CDR3: CASGEGPNNEQFF
DNA: TGTGCCAGCGGAGAGGGTCCAAACAATGAGCAGTTCTTC
size: .
J: TRBJ2-1
D: .
length: 13
V: TRBV5-6

CDR3: CAWTHEGAGNTIYF
DNA: TGTGCCTGGACCCACGAGGGGGCTGGAAACACCATATATTTT
size: .
J: TRBJ1-3
D: .
length: 14
V: TRBV30

CDR3: CASSPQQEGETQYF
DNA: TGTGCCAGCTCACCGCAACAGGAGGGAGAGACCCAGTACTTC
size: .
J: TRBJ2-5
D: .
length: 14
V: TRBV18

CDR3: CASSPGPAGAHIQYF
DNA: TGTGCCAGCAGCCCGGGGCCAGCGGGAGCTCACATTCAGTACTTC
size: few
J: TRBJ2-4
D: TRBD2
length: 15
V: TRBV13

CDR3: CASSPPGTSGGKNTGELFF
DNA: TGTGCCAGCAGCCCCCCAGGGACTAGCGGGGGGAAGAACACCGGGGAGCTGTTTTTT
size: .
J: TRBJ2-2
D: TRBD2
length: 19
V: TRBV5-4

CDR3: CASSVEGIAGYNEQFF
DNA: TGTGCCAGCAGCGTAGAGGGAATAGCGGGGTACAATGAGCAGTTCTTC
size: .
J: TRBJ2-1
D: TRBD2
length: 16
V: TRBV9

CDR3: CASSSRTGGTADTQYF
DNA: TGCGCCAGCAGCTCCAGGACAGGGGGAACGGCAGATACGCAGTATTTT
size: .
J: TRBJ2-3
D: TRBD1
length: 16
V: TRBV5-1

CDR3: CASSLGTGGNTEAFF
DNA: TGTGCCAGCAGCTTAGGGACAGGGGGAAACACTGAAGCTTTCTTT
size: few
J: TRBJ1-1
D: TRBD1
length: 15
V: TRBV7-2

CDR3: CASSVRGATGELFF
DNA: TGTGCCAGCAGTGTGCGGGGGGCCACCGGGGAGCTGTTTTTT
size: .
J: TRBJ2-2
D: TRBD2
length: 14
V: TRBV2

CDR3: CASSFPSGGAWNEQFF
DNA: TGCGCCAGCAGCTTCCCTAGCGGGGGGGCTTGGAATGAGCAGTTCTTC
size: .
J: TRBJ2-1
D: TRBD2
length: 16
V: TRBV5-1

CDR3: CSASLDTQYF
DNA: TGCAGTGCTAGCTTGGATACGCAGTATTTT
size: .
J: TRBJ2-3
D: .
length: 10
V: TRBV20-1

CDR3: CATSRAGASVETQYF
DNA: TGTGCCACCAGCAGAGCCGGGGCTAGCGTGGAGACCCAGTACTTC
size: once
J: TRBJ2-5
D: .
length: 15
V: TRBV15

CDR3: CASSRQGAIDTEAFF
DNA: TGTGCCAGCAGCCGACAGGGGGCAATAGACACTGAAGCTTTCTTT
size: .
J: TRBJ1-1
D: TRBD1
length: 15
V: TRBV7-9

CDR3: CASSLEADTEAFF
DNA: TGTGCCAGCAGCTTAGAAGCGGACACTGAAGCTTTCTTT
size: .
J: TRBJ1-1
D: .
length: 13
V: TRBV7-9

CDR3: CASSLTVSRPQHF
DNA: TGTGCCAGCAGCTTGACAGTTTCTCGACCCCAGCATTTT
size: .
J: TRBJ1-5
D: .
length: 13
V: TRBV7-6

CDR3: CASSPSGIAYNEQFF
DNA: TGTGCCAGCAGTCCCTCCGGGATCGCCTACAATGAGCAGTTCTTC
size: .
J: TRBJ2-1
D: .
length: 15
V: TRBV28

CDR3: CASSIGLQETQYF
DNA: TGTGCCAGCTCAATAGGACTACAAGAGACCCAGTACTTC
size: .
J: TRBJ2-5
D: .
length: 13
V: TRBV18

CDR3: CASSYSIADRVVGYTF
DNA: TGTGCCAGCAGTTACTCGATTGCGGACAGGGTAGTCGGCTACACCTTC
size: .
J: TRBJ1-2
D: TRBD1
length: 16
V: TRBV6-6

CDR3: CASSLGQNSPLHF
DNA: TGTGCCAGCAGCTTAGGCCAAAATTCACCCCTCCACTTT
size: few
J: TRBJ1-6
D: .
length: 13
V: TRBV13

CDR3: CSARVSYEQYF
DNA: TGCAGTGCCCGGGTCTCCTACGAGCAGTACTTC
size: .
J: TRBJ2-7
D: .
length: 11
V: TRBV20-1

CDR3: CASSDKMGEQFF
DNA: TGTGCCAGCAGTGACAAGATGGGTGAGCAGTTCTTC
size: once
J: TRBJ2-1
D: .
length: 12
V: TRBV6-5

CDR3: CASSLGQATGYTF
DNA: TGTGCCAGCAGCTTGGGACAGGCCACTGGCTACACCTTC
size: .
J: TRBJ1-2
D: TRBD1
length: 13
V: TRBV7-8

CDR3: CASSPDRLNTGELFF
DNA: TGTGCCAGCAGCCCCGACAGACTCAACACCGGGGAGCTGTTTTTT
size: .
J: TRBJ2-2
D: .
length: 15
V: TRBV7-8

CDR3: CSVPSDEQFF
DNA: TGCAGCGTTCCTAGCGATGAGCAGTTCTTC
size: .
J: TRBJ2-1
D: .
length: 10
V: TRBV29-1

CDR3: CASSLEQFTDTQYF
DNA: TGCGCCAGCAGCTTGGAACAGTTCACAGATACGCAGTATTTT
size: few
J: TRBJ2-3
D: .
length: 14
V: TRBV5-1

CDR3: CASSFSGQGAYEQYF
DNA: TGTGCCAGCAGCTTTTCGGGACAGGGGGCCTACGAGCAGTACTTC
size: .
J: TRBJ2-7
D: TRBD1
length: 15
V: TRBV7-9

CDR3: CASSILTSGSHEQYF
DNA: TGTGCCAGCAGCATACTGACTAGCGGGAGCCACGAGCAGTACTTC
size: .
J: TRBJ2-7
D: TRBD2
length: 15
V: TRBV5-5

CDR3: CSSSGGGFIYGYTF
DNA: TGTTCCAGCAGCGGGGGGGGCTTCATCTATGGCTACACCTTC
size: .
J: TRBJ1-2
D: .
length: 14
V: TRBV7-9

CDR3: CASSLGDRTYNEQFF
DNA: TGTGCCAGCAGTTTAGGGGACAGAACCTACAATGAGCAGTTCTTC
size: .
J: TRBJ2-1
D: TRBD1
length: 15
V: TRBV28

CDR3: CASNSGGWTEAFF
DNA: TGTGCCAGCAACTCAGGGGGCTGGACTGAAGCTTTCTTT
size: many
J: TRBJ1-1
D: TRBD1
length: 13
V: TRBV2

CDR3: CASSQSSGDTGELFF
DNA: TGCGCCAGCAGCCAATCAAGCGGGGACACCGGGGAGCTGTTTTTT
size: .
J: TRBJ2-2
D: TRBD2
length: 15
V: TRBV4-3

CDR3: CASRETGGVLQETQYF
DNA: TGTGCCAGCAGAGAGACGGGGGGAGTCCTCCAAGAGACCCAGTACTTC
size: few
J: TRBJ2-5
D: TRBD2
length: 16
V: TRBV7-9

CDR3: CASSLLGQTNTGELFF
DNA: TGTGCCAGCAGCTTATTGGGGCAGACGAACACCGGGGAGCTGTTTTTT
size: .
J: TRBJ2-2
D: .
length: 16
V: TRBV7-9

CDR3: CASSSPPTGENYNEQFF
DNA: TGCGCCAGCAGCTCTCCCCCGACAGGGGAGAATTACAATGAGCAGTTCTTC
size: .
J: TRBJ2-1
D: TRBD1
length: 17
V: TRBV5-1

CDR3: CASSDGSEGANEQFF
DNA: TGTGCCAGCAGTGACGGGAGCGAGGGGGCCAATGAGCAGTTCTTC
size: .
J: TRBJ2-1
D: TRBD1
length: 15
V: TRBV6-4

CDR3: CSVGLAGDNEQFF
DNA: TGCAGCGTTGGACTAGCGGGGGACAATGAGCAGTTCTTC
size: .
J: TRBJ2-1
D: TRBD2
length: 13
V: TRBV29-1

CDR3: CSVEGTGGAFTEAFF
DNA: TGCAGCGTTGAAGGGACAGGGGGCGCGTTTACTGAAGCTTTCTTT
size: .
J: TRBJ1-1
D: TRBD1
length: 15
V: TRBV29-1

CDR3: CASSLREVELFF
DNA: TGTGCCAGCAGTTTACGGGAAGTTGAACTGTTTTTT
size: once
J: TRBJ1-4
D: .
length: 12
V: TRBV28

CDR3: CASSLPTGVNEQFF
DNA: TGTGCCAGCAGCCTCCCGACAGGAGTTAATGAGCAGTTCTTC
size: .
J: TRBJ2-1
D: .
length: 14
V: TRBV11-3

CDR3: CASGRAGGSYEQYF
DNA: TGTGCCAGCGGGAGAGCGGGAGGGTCGTACGAGCAGTACTTC
size: .
J: TRBJ2-7
D: TRBD2
length: 14
V: TRBV27

CDR3: CASSPITGGVAQPQHF
DNA: TGTGCCAGCAGTCCCATAACAGGGGGAGTCGCTCAGCCCCAGCATTTT
size: few
J: TRBJ1-5
D: TRBD1
length: 16
V: TRBV27